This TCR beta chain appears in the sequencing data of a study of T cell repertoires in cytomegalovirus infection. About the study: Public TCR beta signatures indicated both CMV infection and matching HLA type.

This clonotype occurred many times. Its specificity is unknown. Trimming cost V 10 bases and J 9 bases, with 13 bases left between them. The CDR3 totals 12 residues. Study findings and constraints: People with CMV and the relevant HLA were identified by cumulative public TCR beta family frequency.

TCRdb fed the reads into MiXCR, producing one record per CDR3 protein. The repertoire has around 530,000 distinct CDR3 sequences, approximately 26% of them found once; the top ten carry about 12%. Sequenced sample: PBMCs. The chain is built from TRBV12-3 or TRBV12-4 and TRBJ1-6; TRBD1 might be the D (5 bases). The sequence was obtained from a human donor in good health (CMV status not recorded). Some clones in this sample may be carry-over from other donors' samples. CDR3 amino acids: CATSRGASPLHF. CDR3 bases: TGTGCCACCTCGAGAGGGGCTTCACCCCTCCACTTT.